Below, one TCR beta chain is given with its context. This specimen belongs to a study of OX40 agonist ivuxolimab in advanced cancers. About the study: Intravenous ivuxolimab at 0.01 to 10 mg/kg was given to patients every 2 weeks.

This CDR3 has 13 amino acids. The ends were cut back, 3 bases at V and 1 base at J, with 6 bases in the middle. From germline, CDR1 is MDHEN and CDR2 SYDVKM. With autoimmune disease history or systemic immunosuppression, patients were excluded. TCRdb's table, derived via immunoSEQ multiplex PCR, lists solely in-frame clones and lacks some. The repertoire holds fewer than 30,000 clones, with 75% to 85% as singletons. The rearrangement links TRBV28 to TRBJ1-1; maybe TRBD1 (5 bases). Here the sequenced sample was CD4+ or CD8+ T cells sorted from blood, taken in a trial of the OX40 agonist ivuxolimab. The TCR comes from an adult with an advanced solid tumor such as melanoma, head and neck, liver or kidney cancer. The CDR3: CASSLGQNTEAFF. CDR3 DNA sequence: TGTGCCAGCAGTTTGGGGCAGAACACTGAAGCTTTCTTT.